The 31 T cell receptor beta chains listed next were all sequenced from one sample in a study of blood T cell repertoires in COVID-19. Assay: immunoSEQ multiplex PCR; the TCRdb copy retains only in-frame clones and omits some. The table includes fewer than 250,000 clones, roughly nine tenths detected once. Sequencing input: peripheral blood. The origin of the receptors is a man aged 25-40 years with acute or convalescent COVID-19.

This rearrangement joins TRBV5-1 to TRBJ2-2, with a weak D call TRBD2 (6 bases). Germline values: CDR1 SGHRS, CDR2 YFSETQ. The V end was cut by 2 bases, the J end by 5 bases, with 16 bases between. This CDR3 contains 16 residues. The CDR3 DNA reads TGCGCCAGCAGCTTTTCTCCTCTCCGGGAGACCGGGGAGCTGTTTTTT. As protein: CASSFSPLRETGELFF.

This chain links TRBV7-6 with TRBJ2-7; no clear D gene. The CDR3 has 13 amino acids. The V gene's germline CDR1 is SGHVS and CDR2 FNYEAQ. The V end lost 5 bases, the J end lost 8 bases, and 16 bases lay between the germline ends. CDR3 region: CASSVGSAEKQYF. The DNA of the CDR3 is TGTGCCAGCAGCGTAGGGTCGGCGGAAAAGCAGTACTTC.

The chain uses TRBV10-3 and TRBJ2-4; 10 bases line up with TRBD1. Germline CDR1 is ENHRY and CDR2 is SYGVKD. The J segment lost 1 base and the V segment lost 6 bases, leaving 3 bases of the junction unmatched. The CDR3 is 15 amino acids. As DNA, the CDR3 is TGTGCCATCAGCGGACAGGGGGGGGCCAAAAACATTCAGTACTTC. Its protein product is CAISGQGGAKNIQYF.

The DNA of the CDR3 is TGTGCCAGCAGTTTCTCAGGGGGGTATAATTCACCCCTCCACTTT. Encoded protein: CASSFSGGYNSPLHF. This chain links TRBV28 with TRBJ1-6; TRBD1 matches at 7 bases. Germline trimming cut 3 bases from V and 4 bases from J; bases unmatched to any gene: 3. Germline-derived CDR1 and CDR2 are MDHEN and SYDVKM. The CDR3 contains 15 residues.

This clone came up a few times. The gene calls are TRBV28 and TRBJ1-2, with D perhaps TRBD1 (5 bases). Trimming pared 3 bases from V and 8 bases from J, leaving 13 bases between. The CDR3 consists of 13 residues. Germline V gene lookup returns CDR1 MDHEN and CDR2 SYDVKM. CDR3 loop: CASSFSRVEGYTF. CDR3 sequence (DNA): TGTGCCAGCAGTTTCTCCAGGGTTGAGGGCTACACCTTC.

This clone has a single count. The CDR3 DNA sequence: TGTGCCTGGAGTCGGACAGTTACTTCATATGGCTACACCTTC. This translates into CAWSRTVTSYGYTF. The rearrangement links TRBV30 to TRBJ1-2, with D perhaps TRBD1 (6 bases). The V gene's germline CDR1 is GTSNPN and CDR2 SVGIG (reference sequence). V was cut by 2 bases and J by 5 bases, with 15 bases left in between. CDR3 length: 14 amino acids.

The rearrangement joins TRBV6-2 or TRBV6-3 to TRBJ2-1; 14 bases are shared with TRBD2. The V and J ends lost 2 bases and 6 bases, in that order; junction bases with no gene match: 0. This CDR3 is 15 amino acids long. Germline V gene sequence: CDR1 MNHEY, CDR2 SVGEGT. The CDR3 here is CASSYGLAGGNEQFF. The CDR3 DNA sequence: TGTGCCAGCAGTTACGGACTAGCGGGAGGCAATGAGCAGTTCTTC.

The gene calls are TRBV5-1 and TRBJ2-1; 7 nucleotides line up with TRBD2. With 9 bases clipped from V and 0 bases from J, the junction kept 18 bases outside the gene matches. Germline CDR1 and CDR2: SGHRS and YFSETQ. This CDR3 spans 18 amino acids. CDR3: CAKIAGRVPPRSYNEQFF. The CDR3 nucleotides read TGCGCCAAAATTGCGGGGAGGGTCCCCCCTCGCTCCTACAATGAGCAGTTCTTC.

There are a few counts of this clone. The V and J genes are TRBV27 and TRBJ1-5; a possible D gene is TRBD1 (5 bases). This CDR3 is 14 amino acids long. V lost 1 base to trimming and J lost 7 bases, with 11 bases between them. CDR1 and CDR2 (germline): MNHEY, SMNVEV (reference sequence). Here the CDR3 DNA reads TGTGCCAGCAGTTTATTCTGGGGGGGACAGCCCCAGCATTTT. Its translation: CASSLFWGGQPQHF.

V is TRBV6-1 and J is TRBJ1-2; TRBD1 matches at 8 bases. The CDR3 is made up of 14 amino acids. From germline, CDR1 is MNHNS and CDR2 SASEGT. After removal of 1 base from V and 6 bases from J, the junction contained 4 bases not matched to a gene. The CDR3 DNA is TGTGCCAGCAGTGAAGACAGGGGGTCGGATGGCTACACCTTC. Translation: CASSEDRGSDGYTF.

The genes are TRBV10-2 and TRBJ2-5; 14 bases agree with TRBD2. Per the germline V gene, CDR1 is WSHSY and CDR2 is SAAADI. The trim removed 10 bases at V and 5 bases at J, leaving 6 bases unmatched. This CDR3 spans 14 amino acids. In nucleotides, the CDR3 is TGCGCCACCTGGACTAGCGGGGGGAGTGAGACCCAGTACTTC. It translates to CATWTSGGSETQYF.

CDR3 amino acids: CATKGSQGVGSGANVLTF. Here the CDR3 DNA reads TGTGCCACCAAGGGGTCACAGGGGGTCGGGTCTGGGGCCAACGTCCTGACTTTC. The chain is built from TRBV28 and TRBJ2-6; 8 positions agree with TRBD1. The CDR3 has 18 residues. CDR1 is MDHEN, CDR2 SYDVKM, per germline. Trimming took 10 bases from V and 1 from J; bases not matched to a gene: 15.

This chain uses TRBV9 with TRBJ2-3, with D possibly TRBD2 on 6 matching bases. Germline V gives CDR1 SGDLS, CDR2 YYNGEE. This CDR3 contains 15 residues. The V end was cut by 3 bases, the J end by 0 bases, with 11 bases between. CDR3 residues: CASSEGAGSTDTQYF. DNA for the CDR3: TGTGCCAGCAGCGAGGGCGCGGGGAGCACAGATACGCAGTATTTT. Full variable domain (missing parts from reference TRBV9 and TRBJ2-3): DSGVTQTPKHLITATGQRVTLRCSPRSGDLSVYWYQQSLDQGLQFLIQYYNGEERAKGNILERFSAQQFPDLHSELNLSSLELGDSALYFCASSEGAGSTDTQYFGPGTRLTVL.

This chain uses TRBV5-1 with TRBJ2-3, with 8 bases lining up with TRBD2. V lost 4 bases, J lost 2 bases, and 3 bases stayed unmatched. The CDR3 consists of 14 residues. The germline gives CDR1 SGHRS, CDR2 YFSETQ. The CDR3 loop reads CASSLLADTDTQYF. The CDR3 DNA follows: TGCGCCAGCAGCCTACTAGCGGACACAGATACGCAGTATTTT.

The chain uses TRBV5-1 and TRBJ1-4, with 9 bases lining up with TRBD1. V lost 4 bases to trimming and J lost 6 bases; unmatched junction nucleotides: 10. The CDR3 sequence is 16 residues long. The germline V gene has CDR1 SGHRS and CDR2 YFSETQ. The CDR3 nucleotides are TGCGCCAGCAGCGCACCGGGACAGGGTTTGGATGAAAAACTGTTTTTT. As protein: CASSAPGQGLDEKLFF. The full variable domain, in which reference TRBV5-1 and TRBJ1-4 provide the parts outside the CDR3, is KAGVTQTPRYLIKTRGQQVTLSCSPISGHRSVSWYQQTPGQGLQFLFEYFSETQRNKGNFPGRFSGRQFSNSRSEMNVSTLELGDSALYLCASSAPGQGLDEKLFFGSGTQLSVL.

The CDR3: CASSLGGGFSPLHF. DNA for the CDR3: TGTGCCAGCAGCTTAGGGGGGGGGTTTTCACCCCTCCACTTT. The rearrangement joins TRBV7-9 to TRBJ1-6; possibly TRBD1 for D (5 bases). The germline V and J ends were trimmed by 1 base and 9 bases, with 10 bases remaining between them. Germline V gene data show CDR1 as SEHNR and CDR2 as FQNEAQ (reference sequence). This CDR3 region has 14 residues.

The chain links TRBV30 to TRBJ1-1; no clear D gene. V dropped 2 bases and J dropped 4 bases, with 8 bases sitting between them. In germline, CDR1 is GTSNPN, CDR2 SVGIG (reference sequence). The CDR3 consists of 12 residues. CDR3 nucleotides: TGTGCCTGGAGTTTCGGTAGCACTGAAGCTTTCTTT. Protein sequence: CAWSFGSTEAFF. Complete variable domain (other parts from reference TRBV30 and TRBJ1-1): SQTIHQWPATLVQPVGSPLSLECTVEGTSNPNLYWYRQAAGRGLQLLFYSVGIGQISSEVPQNLSASRPQDRQFILSSKKLLLSDSGFYLCAWSFGSTEAFFGQGTRLTVV.

The chain combines TRBV6-1 with TRBJ1-2; D is unresolved. The CDR3 is 16 residues long. Germline CDR1 reads MNHNS; CDR2 reads SASEGT. V lost 0 bases to trimming and J lost 8 bases, with 19 bases between them. The chain's CDR3 is CASSEARGWQPLGYTF. CDR3 nucleotides: TGTGCCAGCAGTGAAGCCCGGGGTTGGCAGCCTTTAGGCTACACCTTC.

This clone was seen once. The chain is built from TRBV3-1 (or the pseudogene TRBV3-2) and TRBJ1-6; the D gene is possibly TRBD1 (6 bases). The CDR3 has 15 amino acids. With 4 bases removed from V and 8 bases from J, the gap between germline ends came to 15 bases. CDR1 is LGHDT and CDR2 is YNNKEL in the germline V gene (reference sequence). In DNA form, the CDR3 reads TGTGCCAGCAGCCTTTTCAGGGGAAGGGATTCACCCCTCCACTTT. Residues: CASSLFRGRDSPLHF.

The chain combines TRBV10-3 with TRBJ2-5; TRBD1 is a possible D gene (5 bases). Germline CDR1 ENHRY, CDR2 SYGVKD. Trimming took 11 bases from V and 5 from J, leaving 15 bases between them. The CDR3 has 12 residues. The CDR3 DNA is TGTGCCGCAGGAAAGGGGTTGGAGACCCAGTACTTC. Protein sequence: CAAGKGLETQYF.

V gene TRBV5-4 combines with J gene TRBJ2-5, with D possibly matching TRBD1 (5 bases). Germline V gene lookup returns CDR1 SGHNT and CDR2 YYREEE (reference sequence). This CDR3 comprises 14 residues. V lost 2 bases and J 2 bases, leaving 10 bases between the germline ends. CDR3 in amino acids: CASSFDSRQETQYF. The CDR3, as DNA: TGTGCCAGCAGCTTTGACAGCCGGCAAGAGACCCAGTACTTC.

The chain uses TRBV5-8 and TRBJ2-7, with TRBD1 matching over 7 bases. The junction had 5 bases not matched to a gene; V was cut back by 4 bases and J by 1 base. The V gene's germline CDR1 is SGHTS and CDR2 YDEGEE. This CDR3 spans 14 amino acids. The CDR3 sequence is CASSPGTASYEQYF. Here the CDR3 DNA reads TGTGCCAGCAGCCCCGGGACAGCTTCCTACGAGCAGTACTTC.

The J gene is TRBJ2-7, the V gene TRBV7-2, with 10 bases identical to TRBD2. The CDR3 is 14 residues long. Germline CDR1 SGHTA, CDR2 FQGNSA. V trimming: 3 bases; J trimming: 3 bases; junction bases outside the gene matches: 2. CDR3 region: CASSLERGGYEQYF. The CDR3 DNA sequence: TGTGCCAGCAGCTTGGAGCGGGGGGGCTACGAGCAGTACTTC.

This rearrangement joins TRBV30 to TRBJ1-5; the match to TRBD1 covers 9 bases. This CDR3 is 13 amino acids long. Germline lookup yields CDR1 GTSNPN and CDR2 SVGIG (reference sequence). The trim removed 5 bases at V and 6 bases at J, leaving 5 bases unmatched. The chain's CDR3 is CAWGTGSRQPQHF. CDR3 coding DNA: TGTGCCTGGGGGACAGGGTCCCGTCAGCCCCAGCATTTT.

The chain has TRBV30 and TRBJ2-2; TRBD2 matches at 7 bases. The V and J ends lost 5 bases and 2 bases, in that order; junction bases with no gene match: 5. The CDR3 is 14 amino acids. Per the germline V gene, CDR1 is GTSNPN and CDR2 is SVGIG (reference sequence). The CDR3 bases are TGTGCCTGGGGGCGGGGGACTAACACCGGGGAGCTGTTTTTT. It yields the protein CAWGRGTNTGELFF.

The rearrangement joins TRBV6-5 to TRBJ2-7; D not resolved. Germline lookup yields CDR1 MNHEY and CDR2 SVGAGI. This CDR3 spans 16 amino acids. Trimming removed 4 bases at V and 6 bases at J, with 22 bases between. DNA for the CDR3: TGTGCCAGCAGTTTTTCCACGCCTCTGCCTTCTACCGAGCAGTACTTC. Its protein is CASSFSTPLPSTEQYF.

Concerning this clone: Other DNA sequences in the sample encode the same CDR3. This chain uses TRBV28 with TRBJ2-7, with D hard to call. The germline V and J ends were trimmed by 3 bases and 4 bases, with 4 bases remaining between them. The CDR3 spans 11 residues. Germline CDR1 MDHEN, CDR2 SYDVKM. The DNA for the CDR3 is TGTGCCAGCAGTTTTCTATACGAGCAGTACTTC. Encoded protein: CASSFLYEQYF.

V is TRBV3-1 (or the pseudogene TRBV3-2) and J is TRBJ1-2, with TRBD1 matching over 7 bases. The CDR3 length is 15 residues. CDR1 and CDR2 (germline): LGHDT, YNNKEL (reference sequence). The J segment lost 4 bases and the V segment lost 5 bases, leaving 10 bases of the junction unmatched. The CDR3 nucleotides are TGTGCCAGCAGCGACTCGACAGGGCCCCTCTATGGCTACACCTTC. It is translated as CASSDSTGPLYGYTF.

This chain uses TRBV2 with TRBJ1-5; 7 bases are shared with TRBD1. V lost 2 bases and J lost 9; bases outside the gene matches: 10. Looked up from germline, CDR1 is SNHLY and CDR2 is FYNNEI. The CDR3 sequence is 15 residues long. CDR3 DNA sequence: TGTGCCAGCAGTGAAACAGGGGCCCGGTATGGGCCCCAGCATTTT. This sequence encodes CASSETGARYGPQHF. The full variable domain, with the rest looked up from reference TRBV2 and TRBJ1-5, is EPEVTQTPSHQVTQMGQEVILRCVPISNHLYFYWYRQILGQKVEFLVSFYNNEISEKSEIFDDQFSVERPDGSNFTLKIRSTKLEDSAMYFCASSETGARYGPQHFGDGTRLSIL.

In its sample, this clone was seen a few times. The chain employs TRBV2 and TRBJ1-4; 8 nucleotides match TRBD1. Trimming took 11 bases from V and 8 from J; bases not matched to a gene: 13. The CDR3 covers 14 residues. In germline, CDR1 is SNHLY, CDR2 FYNNEI. CDR3: CASLARQGREKLFF. The CDR3 bases are TGTGCCTCTCTCGCGAGACAGGGGAGGGAAAAACTGTTTTTT. The full variable domain, its missing parts supplied by reference TRBV2 and TRBJ1-4, is EPEVTQTPSHQVTQMGQEVILRCVPISNHLYFYWYRQILGQKVEFLVSFYNNEISEKSEIFDDQFSVERPDGSNFTLKIRSTKLEDSAMYFCASLARQGREKLFFGSGTQLSVL.

V is TRBV19 and J is TRBJ1-2; maybe TRBD1 (5 bases). Germline V gene lookup returns CDR1 LNHDA and CDR2 SQIVND (reference sequence). The CDR3 length is 15 residues. V lost 1 base, J lost 4 bases, and 13 bases lay in between. This CDR3 is CASSIVGREGYGYTF. In DNA, the CDR3 is TGTGCCAGTAGTATAGTGGGCAGGGAAGGCTATGGCTACACCTTC.